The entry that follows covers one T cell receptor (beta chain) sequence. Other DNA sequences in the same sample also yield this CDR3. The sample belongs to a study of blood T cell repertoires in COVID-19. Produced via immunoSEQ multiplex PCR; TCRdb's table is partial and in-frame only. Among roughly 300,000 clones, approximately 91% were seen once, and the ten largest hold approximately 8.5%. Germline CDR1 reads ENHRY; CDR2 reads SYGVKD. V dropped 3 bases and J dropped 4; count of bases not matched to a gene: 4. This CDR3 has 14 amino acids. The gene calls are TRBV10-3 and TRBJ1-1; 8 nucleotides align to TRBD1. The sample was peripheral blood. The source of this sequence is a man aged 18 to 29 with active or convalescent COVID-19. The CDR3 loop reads CAISDGQGVTEAFF. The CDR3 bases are TGTGCCATCAGTGACGGACAGGGCGTCACTGAAGCTTTCTTT.